What follows describes a single T cell receptor beta chain. Its antigen is currently unknown. This specimen comes from a study of cytomegalovirus exposure and HLA in healthy donors. On the study more broadly: Researchers previously reported finding roughly 120 million unique TCR beta sequences from 150 million to 200 million T cells. Whole-study results and caveats: It emerged from a later analysis that several of the most significant clusters appeared to be linked to common viral pathogens. Later analysis showed TCR association rates varying by HLA locus, highest for DRB1 and lowest for HLA-C.

Vbeta (60) and Jbeta (13) primers were used in the PCR. Some clones are missing from TCRdb's copy, which holds only in-frame ones; the method was immunoSEQ multiplex PCR. Among roughly 120,000 clones listed, over 70% were seen once. CDR3 length equals 16 residues. The V gene lost 5 bases and the J gene lost 1 base, with 17 bases spanning the gap. Germline CDR1 KGHSH, CDR2 LQKENI. The sequenced sample consisted of PBMCs. V and J are TRBV18 and TRBJ1-1; possible D gene TRBD1, 6 bases. The receptor was isolated from a woman aged 40 to 50 in good health and CMV-seropositive. The CDR3 DNA is TGTGCCAGCTCAATACACGGGGGGCAAGAGAACACTGAAGCTTTCTTT. Amino acid sequence: CASSIHGGQENTEAFF.